This TCR beta chain was obtained from a study of blood T cell repertoires in COVID-19. The length of the CDR3 is 16 residues. CDR1 is SGHRS and CDR2 is YFSETQ in the germline V gene. Trimming at V came to 4 bases and at J to 4 bases, leaving 10 bases not matched to a gene. The assay was immunoSEQ multiplex PCR, and TCRdb's table has in-frame clones only and misses some. There are nearly 250,000 clones in the sample; approximately 86% occur only once, and 1.5% to 2% lies in the top ten. Sequenced sample: peripheral blood. The sequence was obtained from a woman between 55 and 75 years old who had recovered from COVID-19. V is TRBV5-1 and J is TRBJ2-5; 10 bases match TRBD1. The CDR3 nucleotides are TGCGCCAGCAGCCCCAGGACAGGGGGAGTAATAGAGACCCAGTACTTC. Its translation: CASSPRTGGVIETQYF.